This T cell receptor beta chain was identified during a study of cytomegalovirus exposure and HLA in healthy donors. Study-wide context: One earlier analysis, a look at approximately 180 million T cells, found some 100 million unique TCR beta sequences.

Germline assignment: CDR1 LNHDA and CDR2 SQIVND (reference sequence). The CDR3 is 12 residues long. PCR used 60 Vbeta primers and 13 Jbeta primers. In the original processing: There were some 87 million unique TCR beta chains by a later count, and around 10 million of them were shared. Produced via immunoSEQ multiplex PCR; TCRdb's table is partial and in-frame only. D and trimming were read from the DNA, whereas the V and J calls and clone size are those reported in that table. This table has 100,000 or so clones, around 79% appearing once. Broader study findings: The productive fraction for most TCR beta V segments was about 87% or about 30% in an earlier analysis.

Concerning this clone itself: Its matching antigen is unknown.

This clonotype originated in a woman aged 40 to 49 in good health and CMV-seropositive. The material sequenced was PBMCs. The rearrangement links TRBV19 to TRBJ2-1, with D perhaps TRBD2 (5 bases). The CDR3 is CAVEAGYNEQFF. The DNA of the CDR3 is TGTGCAGTAGAGGCGGGCTACAATGAGCAGTTCTTC.